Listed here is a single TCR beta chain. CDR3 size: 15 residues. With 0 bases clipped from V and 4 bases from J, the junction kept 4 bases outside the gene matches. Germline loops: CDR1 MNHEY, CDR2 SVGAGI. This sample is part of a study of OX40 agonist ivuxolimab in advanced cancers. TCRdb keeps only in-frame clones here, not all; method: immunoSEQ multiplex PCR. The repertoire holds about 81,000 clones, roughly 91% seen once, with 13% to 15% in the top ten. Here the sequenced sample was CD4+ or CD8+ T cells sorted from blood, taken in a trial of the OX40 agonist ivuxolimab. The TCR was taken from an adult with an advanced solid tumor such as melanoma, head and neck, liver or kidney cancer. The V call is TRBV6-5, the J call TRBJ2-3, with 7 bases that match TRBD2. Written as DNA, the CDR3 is TGTGCCAGCAGTTACTCGAGAAGCGGGGCAGATACGCAGTATTTT. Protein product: CASSYSRSGADTQYF.